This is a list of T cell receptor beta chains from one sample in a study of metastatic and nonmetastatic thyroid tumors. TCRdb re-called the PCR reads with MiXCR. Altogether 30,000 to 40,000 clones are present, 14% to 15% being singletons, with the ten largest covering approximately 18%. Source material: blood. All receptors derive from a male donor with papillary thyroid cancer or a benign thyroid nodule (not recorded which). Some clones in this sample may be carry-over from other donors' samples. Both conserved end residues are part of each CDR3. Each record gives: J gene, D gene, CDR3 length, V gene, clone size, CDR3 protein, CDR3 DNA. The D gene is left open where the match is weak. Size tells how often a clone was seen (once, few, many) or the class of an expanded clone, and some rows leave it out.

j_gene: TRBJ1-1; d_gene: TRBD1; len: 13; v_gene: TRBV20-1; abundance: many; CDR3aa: CSAGGTGSAEAFF; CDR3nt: TGCAGTGCTGGCGGGACAGGGTCAGCTGAAGCTTTCTTT
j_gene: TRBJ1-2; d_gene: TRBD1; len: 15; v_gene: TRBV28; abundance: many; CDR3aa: CASSLTGGRVYGYTF; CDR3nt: TGTGCCAGCAGTCTCACAGGGGGCAGAGTCTATGGCTACACCTTC
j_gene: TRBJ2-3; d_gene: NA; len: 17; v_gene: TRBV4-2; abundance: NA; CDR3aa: CASRPGPFEGNTDTQYF; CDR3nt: TGTGCCAGCAGACCGGGACCTTTCGAGGGAAACACAGATACGCAGTATTTT
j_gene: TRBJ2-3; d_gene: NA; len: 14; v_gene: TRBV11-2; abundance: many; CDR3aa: CASSLTRSTDTQYF; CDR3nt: TGTGCCAGCAGCTTGACTAGATCCACAGATACGCAGTATTTT
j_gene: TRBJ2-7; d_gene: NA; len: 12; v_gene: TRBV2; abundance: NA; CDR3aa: CASTFAGREQYF; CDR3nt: TGTGCCAGCACCTTCGCGGGACGCGAGCAGTACTTC
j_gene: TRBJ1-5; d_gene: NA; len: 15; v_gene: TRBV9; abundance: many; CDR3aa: CASSSGGELDQPQHF; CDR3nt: TGTGCCAGCAGCTCCGGGGGGGAGTTGGATCAGCCCCAGCATTTT
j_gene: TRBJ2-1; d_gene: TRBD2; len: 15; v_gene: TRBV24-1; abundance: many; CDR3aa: CAVGSGIPSYNEQFF; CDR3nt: TGTGCCGTCGGCAGCGGGATTCCCTCCTACAATGAGCAGTTCTTC
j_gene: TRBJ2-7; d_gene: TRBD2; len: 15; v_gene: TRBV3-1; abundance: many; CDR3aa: CASSQGLAGGNEQYF; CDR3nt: TGTGCCAGCAGCCAAGGACTAGCGGGAGGAAACGAGCAGTACTTC
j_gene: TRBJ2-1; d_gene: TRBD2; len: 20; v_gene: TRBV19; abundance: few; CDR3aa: CASSIDPGTVSGTSVDEQFF; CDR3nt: TGTGCCAGTAGTATAGACCCAGGGACGGTATCCGGGACTAGCGTGGATGAGCAGTTCTTC
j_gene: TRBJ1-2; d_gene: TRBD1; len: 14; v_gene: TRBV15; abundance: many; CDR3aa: CATSRDSIRQGITF; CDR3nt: TGTGCCACCAGCAGAGATAGTATTAGACAGGGGATTACCTTC
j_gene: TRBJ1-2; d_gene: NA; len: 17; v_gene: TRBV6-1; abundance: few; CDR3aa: CASRTPLAGACNYGYTF; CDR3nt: TGTGCCAGCAGGACCCCTCTGGCGGGGGCCTGTAACTATGGCTACACCTTC
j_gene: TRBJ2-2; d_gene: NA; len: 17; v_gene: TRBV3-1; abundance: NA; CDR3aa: CASIQEGLGTPRWELFF; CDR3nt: TGTGCCAGCATCCAAGAGGGGCTAGGGACGCCGCGGTGGGAGCTGTTTTTT
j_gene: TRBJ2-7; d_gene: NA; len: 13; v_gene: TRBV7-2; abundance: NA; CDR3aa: CVSSSLSSYEQYF; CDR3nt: TGTGTCAGCAGTTCCCTAAGCTCCTACGAGCAGTACTTT
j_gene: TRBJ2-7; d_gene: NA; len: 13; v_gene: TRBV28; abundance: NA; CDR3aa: CASNAGGTYEPYF; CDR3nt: TGTGCCAGCAATGCTGGAGGTACCTACGAGCCGTACTTC
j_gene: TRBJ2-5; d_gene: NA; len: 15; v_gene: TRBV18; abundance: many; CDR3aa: CASSPNGNYQETQYF; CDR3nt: TGTGCCAGCTCACCGAACGGAAACTACCAAGAGACCCAGTACTTC
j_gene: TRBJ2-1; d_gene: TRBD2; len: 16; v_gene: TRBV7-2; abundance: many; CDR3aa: CASSWGLAGGIGEQFF; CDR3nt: TGTGCCAGCAGCTGGGGACTAGCGGGAGGGATTGGTGAGCAGTTCTTC
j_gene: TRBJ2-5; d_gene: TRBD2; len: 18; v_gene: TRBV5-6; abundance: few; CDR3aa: CASSLLGLAGVLEETQYF; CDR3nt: TGTGCCAGCAGCTTGCTAGGACTAGCGGGAGTACTTGAAGAGACCCAGTACTTC
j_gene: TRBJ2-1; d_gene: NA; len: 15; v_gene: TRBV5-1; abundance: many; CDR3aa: CARVLGGGDYNEQFF; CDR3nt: TGCGCCAGGGTCTTAGGTGGCGGGGATTACAATGAGCAGTTCTTC
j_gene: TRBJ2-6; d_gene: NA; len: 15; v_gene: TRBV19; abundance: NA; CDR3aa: CASRLQGSGANFLTF; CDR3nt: TGTGCCAGTAGACTCCAGGGCTCTGGGGCCAACTTCCTTACTTTC
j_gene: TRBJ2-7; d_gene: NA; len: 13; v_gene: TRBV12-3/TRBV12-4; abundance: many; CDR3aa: CASSLLASYEQYF; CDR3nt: TGTGCCAGCAGTTTGTTGGCCTCCTACGAGCAGTACTTC
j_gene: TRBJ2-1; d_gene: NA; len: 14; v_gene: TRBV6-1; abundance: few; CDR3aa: CASSPQVKVDQQFF; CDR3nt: TGTGCCAGCAGCCCACAAGTAAAGGTTGATCAGCAGTTCTTC
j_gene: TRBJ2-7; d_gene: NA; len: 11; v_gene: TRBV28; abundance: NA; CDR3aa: CASSLGYEQYF; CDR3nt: TGTGCCAGCAGTTTAGGCTACGAGCAGTACTTC
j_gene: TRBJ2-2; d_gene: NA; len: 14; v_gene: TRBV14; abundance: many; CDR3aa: CASSQARNTGELFF; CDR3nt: TGTGCCAGCAGCCAAGCCAGGAACACCGGGGAGCTGTTTTTT
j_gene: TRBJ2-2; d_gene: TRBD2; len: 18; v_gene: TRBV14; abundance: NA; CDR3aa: CASSQEASGGRLLAELFF; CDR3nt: TGTGCCAGCAGCCAAGAAGCTAGCGGGGGGCGTCTACTAGCGGAGCTGTTTTTT
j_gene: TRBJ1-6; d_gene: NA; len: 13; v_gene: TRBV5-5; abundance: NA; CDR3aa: CASSPVPRSPIHF; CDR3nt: TGTGCCAGCAGCCCGGTCCCCCGGTCACCCATCCACTTT
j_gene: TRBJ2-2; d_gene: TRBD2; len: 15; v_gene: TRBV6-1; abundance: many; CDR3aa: CASRPPGRRGGELFF; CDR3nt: TGTGCCAGCCGTCCCCCCGGGAGGAGGGGCGGGGAGCTGTTTTTT